This TCR beta chain was found in a study of breast tumors, draining lymph nodes, adjacent tissues. MiXCR, run by TCRdb on the multiplex PCR reads, gives a single entry per CDR3 protein. The data contain roughly 130,000 distinct CDR3 sequences, around a third of them singletons. Germline V gene data show CDR1 as SQVTM and CDR2 as ANQGSEA. The CDR3 runs 11 residues. Samples came from axillary lymph nodes draining the breast cancer. With respect to this clonotype: A much larger clonotype is one base distant, so this may be a read error.

V usage is TRBV29-1 and J usage is TRBJ1-2; D possibly corresponds to TRBD1 (5 bases). This receptor was taken from a female donor with breast cancer. Some clones in this sample may be carry-over from other donors' samples. The source material was axillary lymph node tissue. The CDR3 sequence is CSVAKTQGCTF. The CDR3 DNA reads as TGCAGCGTTGCAAAGACGCAGGGCTGCACCTTC.